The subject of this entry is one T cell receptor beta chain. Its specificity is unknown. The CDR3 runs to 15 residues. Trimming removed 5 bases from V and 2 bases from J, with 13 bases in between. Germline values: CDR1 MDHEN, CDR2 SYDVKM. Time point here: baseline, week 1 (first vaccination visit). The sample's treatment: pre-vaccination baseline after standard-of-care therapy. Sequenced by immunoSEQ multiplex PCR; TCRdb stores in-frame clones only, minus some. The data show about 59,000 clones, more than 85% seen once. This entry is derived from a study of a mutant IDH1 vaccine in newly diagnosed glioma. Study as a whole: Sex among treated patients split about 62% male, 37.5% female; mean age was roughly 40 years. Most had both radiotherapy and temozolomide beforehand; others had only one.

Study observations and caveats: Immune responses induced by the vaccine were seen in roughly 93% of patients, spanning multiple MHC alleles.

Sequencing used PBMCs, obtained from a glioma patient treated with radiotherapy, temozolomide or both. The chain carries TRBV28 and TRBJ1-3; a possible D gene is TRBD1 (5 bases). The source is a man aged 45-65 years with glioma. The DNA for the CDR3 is TGTGCCAGCAGTAGTTATGGGACCCCTGGAAACACCATATATTTT. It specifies CASSSYGTPGNTIYF.